These T cell receptor beta chains were read from a single sample in a study of T cells after yellow fever vaccination. TCRdb used MiXCR to reprocess the 5' RACE reads, holding one entry per CDR3 protein. The data show about 300,000 distinct CDR3 sequences, with around 6.8% seen just once and roughly 19% held by the top ten. Sample: PBMCs, taken around 45 days after the first yellow fever vaccination. The receptor set was obtained from a man between 18 and 35 years old who received the YFV17D yellow fever vaccine. Both conserved end residues are part of each CDR3. The D gene is left open where the match is weak. The size entry is marked missing in some rows and otherwise reads once, few, many or a size class.

size	V	D	J	DNA	CDR3
.	TRBV24-1	.	TRBJ1-2	TGTGCCACCAGTGAAATAGGGGTTAACTATGGCTACACCTTC	CATSEIGVNYGYTF
many	TRBV7-9	.	TRBJ2-1	TGTGCCAGCAGCCCTGACAACAATGAGCAGTTCTTC	CASSPDNNEQFF
.	TRBV6-2/TRBV6-3	.	TRBJ2-3	TGTGCCAGCAGTTACGGGGTGTTTAGCACAGATACGCAGTATTTT	CASSYGVFSTDTQYF
few	TRBV11-1	TRBD1	TRBJ2-6	TGTGCCGTGAGGGGGACAGGCCCTCCCCCCGAGAGTGTCGGGGCCAACGTCCTGACTTTC	CAVRGTGPPPESVGANVLTF
.	TRBV19	.	TRBJ1-5	TGTGCCAGTAGTATAGCTGGAGGAGGCAATCAGCCCCAGCATTTT	CASSIAGGGNQPQHF
few	TRBV24-1	TRBD2	TRBJ2-1	TGTGCCACCAGTGATTTGAGGTCTAGCGGTGGCCGGAATGAGCAGTTCTTC	CATSDLRSSGGRNEQFF
few	TRBV20-1	.	TRBJ2-1	TGCAGTGCCAGCCCTGGGACCTACAATGAGCAGTTCTTC	CSASPGTYNEQFF
many	TRBV9	TRBD1	TRBJ2-1	TGTGCCAGCAGCGCCCGACAGGGTTACAATGAGCAGTTCTTC	CASSARQGYNEQFF
.	TRBV20-1	.	TRBJ1-1	TGCAGTGCTACGGTGGGGAGCACTGAAGCTTTCTTT	CSATVGSTEAFF
.	TRBV7-2	TRBD2	TRBJ2-5	TGTGCCAGCAGACGATCTAGCGGGGAAGAGACCCAGTACTTC	CASRRSSGEETQYF
.	TRBV18	TRBD2	TRBJ2-3	TGTGCCAGCTCACCTCTACTAGCGGGGGATAGCACAGATACGCAGTATTTT	CASSPLLAGDSTDTQYF
few	TRBV20-1	TRBD1	TRBJ2-3	TGCAGTGCTGAACCGGGACAGGGTGGCACAGATACGCAGTATTTT	CSAEPGQGGTDTQYF
many	TRBV5-6	.	TRBJ2-5	TGTGCCAGCAGCTTTGGGTCTTGGGAGACCCAGTACTTC	CASSFGSWETQYF
few	TRBV12-3/TRBV12-4	.	TRBJ1-1	TGTGCCAGCAGTCCCATCACTGGAGGGGGGAACACTGAAGCTTTCTTT	CASSPITGGGNTEAFF
few	TRBV5-4	TRBD2	TRBJ2-5	TGTGCCAGCAGCTCGGGGGGACGTATCCAAGAGACCCAGTACTTC	CASSSGGRIQETQYF
few	TRBV7-9	.	TRBJ2-5	TGTGCCAGCAGCTTAGTAGGCGCAGGCCGAGAGACCCAGTACTTC	CASSLVGAGRETQYF